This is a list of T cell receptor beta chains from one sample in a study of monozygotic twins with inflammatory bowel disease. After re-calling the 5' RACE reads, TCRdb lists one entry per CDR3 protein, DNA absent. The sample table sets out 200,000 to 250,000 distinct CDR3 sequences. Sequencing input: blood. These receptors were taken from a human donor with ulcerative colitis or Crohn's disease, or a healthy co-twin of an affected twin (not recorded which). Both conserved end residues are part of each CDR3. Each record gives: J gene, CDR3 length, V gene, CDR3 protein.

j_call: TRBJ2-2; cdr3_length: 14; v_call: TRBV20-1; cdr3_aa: CSASKRSNTGELFF
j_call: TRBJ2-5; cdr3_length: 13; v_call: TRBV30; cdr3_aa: CAWSVPAGETQYF
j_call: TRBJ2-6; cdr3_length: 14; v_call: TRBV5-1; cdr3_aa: CASSPASGANVLTF
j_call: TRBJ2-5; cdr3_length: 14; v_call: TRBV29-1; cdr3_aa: CSVTRAGYQETQYF
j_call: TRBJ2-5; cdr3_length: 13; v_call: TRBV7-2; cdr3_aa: CASSLAEKGTQYF
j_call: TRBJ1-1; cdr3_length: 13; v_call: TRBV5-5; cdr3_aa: CASSFSSGSEAFF
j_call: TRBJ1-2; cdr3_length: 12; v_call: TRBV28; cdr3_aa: CASTSGGYGYTF
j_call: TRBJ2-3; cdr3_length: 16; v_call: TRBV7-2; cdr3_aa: CASRLQTLDSTDTQYF
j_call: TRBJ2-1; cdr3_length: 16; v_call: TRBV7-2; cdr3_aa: CASSLVGQGVGNEQFF
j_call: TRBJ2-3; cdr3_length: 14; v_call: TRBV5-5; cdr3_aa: CASSFGLGTDTQYF
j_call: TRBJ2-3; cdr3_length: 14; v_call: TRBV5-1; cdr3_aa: CASSLASRADTQYF
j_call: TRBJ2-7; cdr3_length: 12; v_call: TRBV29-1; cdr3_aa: CSVRDRIYEQYF
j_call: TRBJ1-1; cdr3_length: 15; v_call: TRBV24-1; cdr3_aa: CATSDLRAANTEAFF
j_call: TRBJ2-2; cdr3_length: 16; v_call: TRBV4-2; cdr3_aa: CASSTPGQANTGELFF
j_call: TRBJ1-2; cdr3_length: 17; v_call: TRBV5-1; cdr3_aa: CASSLGGTDQYIYGYTF
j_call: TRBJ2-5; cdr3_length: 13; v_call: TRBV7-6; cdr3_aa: CASSLGPPETQYF
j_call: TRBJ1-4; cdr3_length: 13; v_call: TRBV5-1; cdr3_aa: CASTEGYNEKLFF
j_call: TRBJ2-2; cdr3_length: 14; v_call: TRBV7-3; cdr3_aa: CASSKNAGPGELFF
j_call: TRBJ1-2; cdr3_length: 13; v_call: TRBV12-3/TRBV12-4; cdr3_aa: CASSFIVHHGYTF
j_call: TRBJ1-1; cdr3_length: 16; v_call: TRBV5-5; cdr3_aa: CASSSLAGTGNTEAFF
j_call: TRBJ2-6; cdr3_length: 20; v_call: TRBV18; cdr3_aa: CASSPLPNTGAPSGANVLTF
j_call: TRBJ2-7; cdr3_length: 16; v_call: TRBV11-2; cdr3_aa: CASSLVGGSSSYEQYF
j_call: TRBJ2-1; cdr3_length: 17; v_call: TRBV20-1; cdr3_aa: CSAPLTSGLAPRDEQFF
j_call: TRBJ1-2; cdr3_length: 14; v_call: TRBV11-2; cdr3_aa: CASSLSGAGDGYTF
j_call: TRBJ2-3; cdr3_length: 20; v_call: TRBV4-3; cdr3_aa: CASSQRVSGRALFLGDTQYF
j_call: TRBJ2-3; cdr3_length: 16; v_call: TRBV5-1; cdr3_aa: CASSLDGGGATDTQYF
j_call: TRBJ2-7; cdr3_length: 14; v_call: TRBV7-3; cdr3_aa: CASSLSRDSYEQYF
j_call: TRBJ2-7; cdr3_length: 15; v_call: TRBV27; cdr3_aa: CASRMTGPTSSEQYF
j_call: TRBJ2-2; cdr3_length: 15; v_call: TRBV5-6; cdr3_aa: CASSVGGQNTGELFF
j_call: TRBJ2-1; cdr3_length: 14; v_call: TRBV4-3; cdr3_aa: CASGSGTSSNEQFF
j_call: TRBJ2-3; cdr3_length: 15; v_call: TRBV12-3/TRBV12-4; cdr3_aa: CASSLLTGPTDTQYF
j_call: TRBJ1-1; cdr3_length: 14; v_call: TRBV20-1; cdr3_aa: CSARWHLMNTEAFF
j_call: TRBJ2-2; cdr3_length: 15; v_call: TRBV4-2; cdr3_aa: CASSQDPQGGRELFF
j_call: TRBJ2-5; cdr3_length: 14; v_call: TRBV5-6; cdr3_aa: CASSLPPAQETQYF
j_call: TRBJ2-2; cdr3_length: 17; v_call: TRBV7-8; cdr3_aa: CASSSEGTEGLTGELFF
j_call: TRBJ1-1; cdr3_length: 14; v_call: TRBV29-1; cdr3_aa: CSVGWQARNTEAFF
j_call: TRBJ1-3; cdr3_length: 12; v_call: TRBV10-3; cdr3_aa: CAIKTSGNTIYF
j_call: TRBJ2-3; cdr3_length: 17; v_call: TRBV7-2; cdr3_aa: CASSRYTRREITDTQYF
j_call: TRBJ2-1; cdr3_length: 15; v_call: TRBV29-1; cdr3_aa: CSVDTTVSSYNEQFF